Below are 27 T cell receptor beta chains sequenced from a single sample in a study of blood T cell repertoires in COVID-19. Using immunoSEQ multiplex PCR, the repertoire was profiled, and TCRdb retains in-frame clones only, with some absent. The sample lists about 260,000 clones, around 86% occurring once. The sequencing input was peripheral blood. Receptors were obtained from a woman aged 60-75 years with COVID-19, enrolled during active disease.

The rearrangement uses TRBV4-1 and TRBJ2-1; 9 bases are shared with TRBD2. Germline assignment: CDR1 MGHRA and CDR2 YSYEKL. V dropped 4 bases and J dropped 9; count of bases not matched to a gene: 4. This CDR3 has 13 amino acids. The CDR3 loop is CASSPRRGGEQFF. The CDR3 bases are TGCGCCAGCAGCCCCCGGCGGGGGGGTGAGCAGTTCTTC.

The CDR3 here is CTSTHFSYEQYF. CDR3 nucleotides: TGCACCAGCACCCACTTTTCCTACGAGCAGTACTTC. The chain is built from TRBV1 and TRBJ2-7; the D call TRBD2 from the table was never checked on the DNA. TRBV1 is designated a pseudogene. This CDR3 is 12 amino acids long.

Only one count was recorded for this clone. J is TRBJ2-1 and V is TRBV5-4, with D possibly TRBD1 on 7 matching bases. Germline values: CDR1 SGHNT, CDR2 YYREEE (reference sequence). Trimming cost V 0 bases and J 6 bases, with 16 bases left between them. The CDR3 runs to 16 residues. The CDR3 nucleotides are TGTGCCAGCAGCTTGGTCGGCAGGGGGGTGGGCAATGAGCAGTTCTTC. Its translation: CASSLVGRGVGNEQFF.

The chain has TRBV7-3 and TRBJ2-2, with 11 bases lining up with TRBD2. The CDR3 is made up of 20 amino acids. V dropped 0 bases and J dropped 5; count of bases not matched to a gene: 14. Per the germline V gene, CDR1 is SGHTA and CDR2 is FQGTGA. The CDR3 spells CASSLTALAGGVGTTGELFF. DNA of the CDR3: TGTGCCAGCAGCTTAACGGCCCTAGCGGGAGGCGTCGGGACAACCGGGGAGCTGTTTTTT. Full variable domain (outside the CDR3, taken from reference TRBV7-3 and TRBJ2-2): GAGVSQTPSNKVTEKGKYVELRCDPISGHTALYWYRQSLGQGPEFLIYFQGTGAADDSGLPNDRFFAVRPEGSVSTLKIQRTERGDSAVYLCASSLTALAGGVGTTGELFFGEGSRLTVL.

The chain combines TRBV7-3 with TRBJ2-1; 7 positions match TRBD2. Germline V CDR1 and CDR2: SGHTA, FQGTGA. CDR3 length: 15 amino acids. J lost 8 bases, V lost 5 bases, and 12 bases had no gene match. The CDR3 sequence is CASSHGGSRRHEQFF. The CDR3, as DNA: TGTGCCAGCAGCCACGGCGGGAGTAGACGCCATGAGCAGTTCTTC.

The rearrangement uses TRBV6-4 and TRBJ2-1; 7 nucleotides line up with TRBD2. The CDR3 runs 18 residues. Germline V lookup: CDR1 MRHNA, CDR2 SNTAGT. The V gene end was trimmed by 5 bases and the J gene end by 6 bases; junction bases not matched to a gene: 19. Written as DNA, the CDR3 is TGTGCCAGCAGTCCGTGGGGGGTTGGCGGGAGAGTCGGCAATGAGCAGTTCTTC. It is translated as CASSPWGVGGRVGNEQFF.

The CDR3 reads CASSTYVAGAGADTQYF. In DNA form, the CDR3 reads TGTGCCAGCAGCACTTACGTAGCGGGAGCCGGCGCAGATACGCAGTATTTT. The V call is TRBV11-3, the J call TRBJ2-3; 9 bases are a match to TRBD2. The CDR3 is 17 amino acids. Germline CDR1 SGHNT, CDR2 YENEEA. The trim removed 5 bases at V and 4 bases at J, leaving 13 bases unmatched.

This clone was counted between two and nine times. The V gene is TRBV5-4, the J gene TRBJ2-1; D remains unclear. The CDR3 length is 15 residues. The germline V gene has CDR1 SGHNT and CDR2 YYREEE (reference sequence). Trimming removed 0 bases from V and 0 bases from J, with 7 bases in between. The CDR3 here is CASSLDLSSYNEQFF. The DNA of the CDR3 is TGTGCCAGCAGCTTGGACCTGAGCTCCTACAATGAGCAGTTCTTC.

V is TRBV9 and J is TRBJ1-1; D ambiguous. CDR3 length equals 12 residues. CDR1 SGDLS and CDR2 YYNGEE come from the germline V gene. The ends were cut back, 3 bases at V and 5 bases at J, with 8 bases in the middle. The CDR3 nucleotides read TGTGCCAGCAGCGGGAGTGGGACTGAAGCTTTCTTT. This sequence encodes CASSGSGTEAFF.

There are a few counts of this clone. The chain has TRBV7-8 and TRBJ1-4, with 7 bases lining up with TRBD1. The CDR3 contains 16 residues. Germline CDR1 reads SGHVS; CDR2 reads FQNEAQ. The V gene end was trimmed by 3 bases and the J gene end by 6 bases; junction bases not matched to a gene: 10. CDR3 sequence reads: CASSLIVGRGDEKLFF. CDR3 nucleotide sequence: TGTGCCAGCAGCTTGATTGTTGGCAGGGGGGATGAAAAACTGTTTTTT.

As regards this clone: The sample has other DNA sequences that encode this CDR3 too. The chain combines TRBV6-5 with TRBJ1-3, with 8 bases aligning to TRBD1. V shed 6 bases, J shed 2 bases, and the junction held 6 bases outside the gene matches. The CDR3 is 15 residues long. Germline CDR1 is MNHEY and CDR2 is SVGAGI. The CDR3 reads CASSYRGGTGNTIYF. CDR3 nucleotides: TGTGCCAGCAGCTACAGGGGGGGGACTGGAAACACCATATATTTT.

The genes are TRBV30 and TRBJ1-1; a possible D gene is TRBD1 (6 bases). Germline V lookup: CDR1 GTSNPN, CDR2 SVGIG (reference sequence). CDR3 length equals 13 residues. V lost 1 base to trimming and J lost 3 bases, with 9 bases between them. The CDR3 here is CAWSGGQDTEAFF. The CDR3 DNA reads TGTGCCTGGAGTGGGGGGCAGGACACTGAAGCTTTCTTT.

The chain has TRBV6-2 or TRBV6-3 and TRBJ1-3; tentative D call: TRBD1 (6 bases). CDR1 is MNHEY, CDR2 SVGEGT, per germline. V lost 5 bases and J lost 0, with 14 bases in between. The CDR3 runs to 16 residues. Here the CDR3 reads CASSQDSGTSGNTIYF. Here the CDR3 DNA reads TGTGCCAGCAGTCAGGACAGCGGAACCTCTGGAAACACCATATATTTT.

The V gene is TRBV3-1 (or the pseudogene TRBV3-2), the J gene TRBJ2-7; D is perhaps TRBD2 (5 bases). Germline CDR1 is LGHDT and CDR2 is YNNKEL (reference sequence). With 0 bases removed from V and 1 base from J, the gap between germline ends came to 16 bases. The length of the CDR3 is 17 residues. CDR3 sequence: CASSQDRTRHMSYEQYF. The CDR3 DNA sequence: TGTGCCAGCAGCCAAGATCGGACTCGCCATATGTCCTACGAGCAGTACTTC.

V gene TRBV7-8 combines with J gene TRBJ2-3, with 8 bases identical to TRBD2. The trim removed 0 bases at V and 8 bases at J, leaving 7 bases unmatched. Germline V lookup: CDR1 SGHVS, CDR2 FQNEAQ. The CDR3 covers 15 residues. The CDR3 here is CASSLATGGPSTQYF. The CDR3 DNA follows: TGTGCCAGCAGCTTAGCGACGGGAGGGCCTTCTACGCAGTATTTT.

This clone has just one count. The chain joins TRBV7-8 to TRBJ2-1; 7 nucleotides match TRBD2. Germline assignment: CDR1 SGHVS and CDR2 FQNEAQ. The CDR3 is 16 residues long. V was pared by 5 bases and J by 7 bases, with 14 bases of the junction left unmatched. The CDR3 DNA sequence: TGTGCCAGCAGCCGCACTTGGGAGGGCCAGGGTAATGAGCAGTTCTTC. Its translation is CASSRTWEGQGNEQFF.

The gene calls are TRBV5-1 and TRBJ1-1, with 10 bases fitting TRBD1. Trimming removed 4 bases from V and 4 bases from J; junction bases left unmatched: 10. The CDR3 loop spans 16 amino acids. Looked up from germline, CDR1 is SGHRS and CDR2 is YFSETQ. CDR3 residues: CASSPGTGVSGTEAFF. The CDR3 DNA sequence: TGCGCCAGCAGCCCGGGGACAGGGGTTAGTGGCACTGAAGCTTTCTTT.

The chain recombines TRBV7-6 with TRBJ1-1; perhaps TRBD1 as D (6 bases). Germline values: CDR1 SGHVS, CDR2 FNYEAQ. The length of the CDR3 is 13 residues. V was shortened by 7 bases and J by 1 base, with 10 bases between the two germline ends. Here the CDR3 reads CASMGHQNTEAFF. The DNA for the CDR3 is TGTGCCAGCATGGGACACCAGAACACTGAAGCTTTCTTT.

The genes are TRBV6-6 and TRBJ2-1; D gene uncertain. The CDR3 has 16 residues. V lost 7 bases and J 2 bases, leaving 18 bases between the germline ends. The germline gives CDR1 MNHNY, CDR2 SVGAGI (reference sequence). CDR3 nucleotides: TGTGCCAGCAAAAAGAGAAACCGAGAAACCTACAATGAGCAGTTCTTC. Amino acids: CASKKRNRETYNEQFF.

The chain is built from TRBV28 and TRBJ2-7; D possibly corresponds to TRBD1 (6 bases). Trimming removed 10 bases from V and 2 bases from J, with 12 bases in between. The CDR3 is 12 residues long. The germline V gene encodes CDR1 MDHEN and CDR2 SYDVKM. The CDR3 loop is CANRDKTYEQYF. DNA of the CDR3: TGTGCCAATCGGGACAAGACCTACGAGCAGTACTTC.

The chain carries TRBV7-2 and TRBJ2-1, with 11 bases aligning to TRBD2. Germline V CDR1 and CDR2: SGHTA, FQGNSA. The CDR3 extends over 18 amino acids. V lost 4 bases, J lost 7 bases, and 15 bases stayed unmatched. CDR3 DNA: TGTGCCAGCAGCTCCACCTCGTTTGGTAGCGGGAGGGCGAATGAGCAGTTCTTC. Protein product: CASSSTSFGSGRANEQFF.

The V and J genes are TRBV28 and TRBJ2-7; tentatively, D is TRBD2 (7 bases). The CDR3 is made up of 18 amino acids. V was cut by 5 bases and J by 6 bases, with 29 bases left in between. Per the germline V gene, CDR1 is MDHEN and CDR2 is SYDVKM. Here the CDR3 DNA reads TGTGCCAGCAGTACCCCCCGAGGGGGTGGGAGGGCCGTTCGCGAGCAGTACTTC. Encoded protein: CASSTPRGGGRAVREQYF. Combining the CDR3 with reference TRBV28 and TRBJ2-7 gives the whole variable domain DVKVTQSSRYLVKRTGEKVFLECVQDMDHENMFWYRQDPGLGLRLIYFSYDVKMKEKGDIPEGYSVSREKKERFSLILESASTNQTSMYLCASSTPRGGGRAVREQYFGPGTRLTVT.

The chain uses TRBV28 and TRBJ2-7; 7 bases agree with TRBD2. The junction had 13 bases not matched to a gene; V was cut back by 10 bases and J by 4 bases. The CDR3 spans 14 residues. CDR1 is MDHEN and CDR2 is SYDVKM in the germline V gene. CDR3 in DNA: TGTGCCATCAGCCTGGGGGGGTTTGGTTACGAGCAGTACTTC. Translation gives CAISLGGFGYEQYF. The variable domain in full, with the rest retrieved from reference TRBV28 and TRBJ2-7, is DVKVTQSSRYLVKRTGEKVFLECVQDMDHENMFWYRQDPGLGLRLIYFSYDVKMKEKGDIPEGYSVSREKKERFSLILESASTNQTSMYLCAISLGGFGYEQYFGPGTRLTVT.

J is TRBJ2-1 and V is TRBV7-2; unclear D gene. Trimming left V 5 bases short and J 10 bases short, with 12 bases between. The CDR3 runs 12 residues. The germline CDR1 and CDR2 sequences are SGHTA and FQGNSA. CDR3 region: CASSGVVREQFF. The CDR3 bases are TGTGCCAGCAGCGGAGTAGTCCGGGAGCAGTTCTTC.

V and J are TRBV29-1 and TRBJ1-2, with a possible D match to TRBD1 (5 bases). V was shortened by 3 bases and J by 1 base, with 12 bases between the two germline ends. This CDR3 is 14 amino acids long. CDR1 is SQVTM and CDR2 is ANQGSEA in the germline V gene. This CDR3 is CSVEGPVGNYGYTF. The CDR3 nucleotides are TGCAGCGTTGAGGGGCCAGTGGGTAACTATGGCTACACCTTC.

This chain connects TRBV7-8 to TRBJ2-5; 12 bases map to TRBD2. V trimming: 2 bases; J trimming: 2 bases; junction bases outside the gene matches: 12. Germline CDR1 SGHVS, CDR2 FQNEAQ. The CDR3 sequence is 19 residues long. CDR3 sequence (DNA): TGTGCCAGCAGCTTATCCCTTACCGGACTAGCGGGAATTCAAGAGACCCAGTACTTC. This translates into CASSLSLTGLAGIQETQYF.

The rearrangement uses TRBV6-1 and TRBJ1-6, with TRBD1 matching over 7 bases. The CDR3 totals 15 residues. V lost 3 bases, J lost 7 bases, and 6 bases stayed unmatched. The germline V gene has CDR1 MNHNS and CDR2 SASEGT. CDR3 amino acids: CASSESDRANSPLHF. In DNA form, the CDR3 reads TGTGCCAGCAGTGAGTCCGACAGGGCAAATTCACCCCTCCACTTT.